The text below deals with one TCR beta chain. Its target antigen remains unknown. Base qualities are not recorded, but no much larger clone differs from it by a single base. Distinct nucleotide sequences in the sample also encode this CDR3. The data stem from a study of shared clonotypes between healthy human individuals (TCRdb year 2020). A note on the overall study: The cohort comprised a couple of women and three men aged 18 to 49 years. For each donor, CD4 naive and CD4 memory were each given three plates, CD8 naive was given two plates, and CD8 memory was given one plate. The study deeply sequenced blood TCR repertoires of about five healthy adults to estimate repertoire size and the extent of clonotype sharing between individuals. To increase sequencing depth and limit assay-specific biases, TCR repertoire library preparation and sequencing were carried out by different laboratories using diverse techniques. Each donor's leukapheresis produced roughly between about 0.9 and 9.5 billion PBMCs.

General findings and caveats noted by the study authors: Larger estimated clonotype richness was generally found for naive subsets than for memory subsets. Even with the large sequencing depth, rarefaction of the sorted-subset datasets indicated that sequencing was incomplete. Only blood was sampled, and tissue TCR repertoires likely differ from those in blood. Clonotypes shared by all four sorted-subset donors showed higher generation probabilities than non-shared clonotypes. Pairwise subsampling indicated that sequencing depth was expected to affect the degree of clonotype sharing among donors. Because the study included only a small number of donors, the genetic and exposure-history diversity represented was limited. Sharing across a handful of donors was observed for around 5% of naive CD4, around 3.5% of naive CD8, 2.3% of memory CD4, and over 0.3% of memory CD8 clonotypes.

Healthy HIV-negative adults with no recently reported acute infections or vaccinations were included as donors. Every donor was a Caucasian adult living in Nashville, Tennessee, USA. CD4+ T cells were enriched through magnetic negative selection, after which naive cells were positively selected on CD45RA and the remaining negative fraction served as the memory subset. Blood was collected by leukapheresis, and PBMCs were isolated by Ficoll-Histopaque density gradient centrifugation and then cryopreserved in liquid nitrogen vapor phase. Analytical flow cytometry was used to check the purity and quantity of each magnetically sorted T cell population. Genomic DNA was isolated from each sorted fraction and quantified by UV absorbance on a Nanodrop 2000c. Using the deep immunoSEQ assay, multiplex PCR amplified TCR CDR3 regions from genomic DNA. Extracted genomic DNA from each cell subset was spread evenly across all wells of several immunoSEQ 96-well plates, with each plate serving as a replicate. For sorted subsets, roughly 200 ng of genomic DNA, equivalent to around 30,000 T cell genomes, went into each replicate PCR. The purified libraries were quantified using a Qubit 3.0 fluorometer, sized with a Bioanalyzer 2100, and then quantified again using the KAPA Library Quantification kit. Every immunoSEQ 96-well plate was sequenced on a separate single-read 150-cycle Illumina NextSeq 550 flow cell. Per the source publication's procedure: The immunoSEQ output contained only junctional sequences without quality scores, so filtering could not match that applied to full-length reads. To assign V/J genes and CDR3, sequences were annotated against IMGT germline references using PyIR, a Python wrapper for IgBLAST v1.9. Any read was removed if the V/J assignment was weak (E-value above 1e-6), the CDR3 was missing, or the read contained stop codons, out-of-frame junctions, or ambiguous translated residues. V3J clonotypes were defined by identical inferred V gene, J gene, and CDR3 amino acid sequence. The percentage overlap between two repertoires was calculated by dividing the number of shared unique clonotypes by the size of the smaller repertoire. Repertoire richness was assessed with RTK rarefaction, the Chao1 estimator, and Recon v2.1 estimates of unobserved clonotypes. Generation probabilities were computed with OLGA for all TCRbeta clonotypes obtained by the gDNA method from several donors. Held by TCRdb, this immuneACCESS table contains in-frame sequences only and omits some clones. Under half of the omission traces to an unresolved V gene where checked; the cause of the rest is unknown. V, J and clone size are those of that table, while D and trimming were read from the DNA. The sample table contains approximately 2,300,000 clones; only one count was recorded for 85% to 95% of them. The ten largest clones represent 0.37% of the sample.

The sequence derives from a man between 18 and 29 years old in good health. Some clones in this sample may be carry-over from other donors' samples. Specimen: naive CD4+ T cells from PBMCs. Sample cell subset or site, as interpreted from the label and publication: CD45RA+ positively selected.

This receptor carries the CDR3 CSARAGYEQYF. The DNA sequence reads TGCAGTGCTAGAGCCGGATACGAGCAGTACTTC. The sequence is built from TRBV20-1 and TRBJ2-7; there is no confident call for the D gene. The CDR3 goes from the cysteine to the phenylalanine over 11 residues. The DNA shown is the 33-base CDR3, in frame from base 1. CDR1 and CDR2 (DFQATT, SNEGSKA) derive from the germline V gene (reference sequence). At the junction V is shortened by 1 base and J by 4 bases, with 5 bases in between.